This TCR beta chain was sequenced for a study of glioma-infiltrating T cells. This clonotype occurred many times. What it recognizes is unknown. Using RNA template, CDR3s of TCR alpha and beta were amplified with iRepertoire arm-PCR. One-step reverse transcription and amplification started from approximately 100-400 ng of tissue mRNA or PBMC total RNA. MiXCR was run by TCRdb on the multiplex PCR reads, yielding one entry per CDR3 protein. This sample yields under 200,000 distinct CDR3 sequences, of which about 47% are seen a single time; around 4.9% belongs to the top ten. Germline V gene sequence: CDR1 DFQATT, CDR2 SNEGSKA (reference sequence). The CDR3 runs 11 residues. Overall study findings and caveats: Above-expected tissue-blood divergence occurred in all gliomas, most in low-grade ones. Tissue and blood shared very few CDR3 sequences.

This TCR derives from a human donor with low-grade glioma or glioblastoma, undergoing nonglioma brain surgery, or in good health (not recorded which). V gene TRBV20-1 combines with J gene TRBJ2-7; 9 bases align to TRBD1. The specimen was glioma tissue, nonneoplastic brain tissue, or PBMCs (not recorded which). CDR3 sequence: CGYTGGGEQYF. The CDR3 DNA follows: TGCGGATATACAGGGGGCGGCGAGCAGTACTTC.